This entry lists 5 T cell receptor beta chains sequenced from one sample in a study of CD4 T cells in relation to SARS-CoV-2 and coronaviruses. CD4+ T cells from unexposed donors were obtained before the COVID-19 pandemic (2011-2018). CD4+ T cells were isolated from the cells after about nine days of culture. Their recognized antigens are unknown. Profiled with immunoSEQ multiplex PCR; TCRdb holds only in-frame clones, not every one. Among fewer than 20,000 clones listed, roughly 80% were seen once. The sequenced material came from CD4+ T cells from PBMCs, cultured in vitro. These receptors were taken from a human donor in good health.

The rearrangement links TRBV9 to TRBJ1-6; tentatively, D is TRBD1 (5 bases). V was pared by 4 bases and J by 10 bases, with 15 bases between. Germline V gene data show CDR1 as SGDLS and CDR2 as YYNGEE. This CDR3 spans 14 amino acids. The CDR3 DNA is TGTGCCAGCAGCTTCGGGACCGTCGAATCACCCCTCCACTTT. Translating gives CASSFGTVESPLHF.

This clone came up once. CDR3 residues: CASSSPGGLSSLNTEAFF. The CDR3 DNA reads TGTGCCAGCAGCTCTCCCGGGGGGTTGTCGAGCTTGAACACTGAAGCTTTCTTT. The genes are TRBV7-9 and TRBJ1-1, with D possibly being TRBD1 (5 bases). This CDR3 comprises 18 residues. From germline, CDR1 is SEHNR and CDR2 FQNEAQ (reference sequence). The V gene lost 4 bases and the J gene lost 0 bases, with 21 bases spanning the gap.

This rearrangement joins TRBV18 to TRBJ2-7; a weak D match, TRBD2 (6 bases). The V gene lost 4 bases and the J gene lost 5 bases, with 9 bases spanning the gap. CDR3 length: 12 residues. The V gene's germline CDR1 is KGHSH and CDR2 LQKENI. Here the CDR3 reads CASSLGGDEQYF. The DNA of the CDR3 is TGTGCCAGCTCACTAGGAGGGGACGAGCAGTACTTC. The full variable domain, with the rest looked up from reference TRBV18 and TRBJ2-7, is NAGVMQNPRHLVRRRGQEARLRCSPMKGHSHVYWYRQLPEEGLKFMVYLQKENIIDESGMPKERFSAEFPKEGPSILRIQQVVRGDSAAYFCASSLGGDEQYFGPGTRLTVT.

The table lists this clone with a few counts. The rearrangement links TRBV7-3 to TRBJ2-1; 9 bases are shared with TRBD1. V lost 1 base and J lost 4; bases outside the gene matches: 2. Germline V gene lookup returns CDR1 SGHTA and CDR2 FQGTGA. This CDR3 region has 15 residues. The CDR3 reads CASSLMGQGYNEQFF. The CDR3, as DNA: TGTGCCAGCAGCTTAATGGGACAGGGTTACAATGAGCAGTTCTTC.

This clone was seen a handful of times. V usage is TRBV7-9 and J usage is TRBJ2-7; 10 positions match TRBD2. The germline CDR1 and CDR2 sequences are SEHNR and FQNEAQ (reference sequence). V lost 5 bases to trimming and J lost 4 bases; unmatched junction nucleotides: 8. This CDR3 region has 15 residues. CDR3 loop: CASSQRGTSEYEQYF. DNA of the CDR3: TGTGCCAGCAGCCAGAGAGGGACTAGCGAGTACGAGCAGTACTTC.